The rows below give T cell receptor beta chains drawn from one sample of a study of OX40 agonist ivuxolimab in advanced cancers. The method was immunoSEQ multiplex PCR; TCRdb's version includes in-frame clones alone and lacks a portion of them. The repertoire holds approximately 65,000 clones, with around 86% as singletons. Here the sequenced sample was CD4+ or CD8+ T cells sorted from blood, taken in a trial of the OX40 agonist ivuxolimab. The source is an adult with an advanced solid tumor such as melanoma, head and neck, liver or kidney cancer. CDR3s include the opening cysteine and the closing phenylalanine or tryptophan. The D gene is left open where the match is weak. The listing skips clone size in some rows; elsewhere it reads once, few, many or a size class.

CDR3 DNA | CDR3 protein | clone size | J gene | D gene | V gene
TGTGCCAGCAGTTACGCCCGGACAGCTACTAATGAAAAACTGTTTTTT | CASSYARTATNEKLFF | NA | TRBJ1-4 | NA | TRBV6-5
TGTGCCACCAGCAGAGATCCCGCGGCAGACGGCTACACCTTC | CATSRDPAADGYTF | once | TRBJ1-2 | NA | TRBV15
TGTGCCAGCAGTGAAGGGGGACAGGGCTACGAGCAGTACTTC | CASSEGGQGYEQYF | NA | TRBJ2-7 | TRBD1 | TRBV6-1
TGTGCCAGCAGCCCCACGGATAACCTCTATGGCTACACCTTC | CASSPTDNLYGYTF | NA | TRBJ1-2 | NA | TRBV6-6
TGTGCCAGCAGTGTAGGGACAGGGAGGGTAAATGAGCAGTTCTTC | CASSVGTGRVNEQFF | NA | TRBJ2-1 | TRBD1 | TRBV2
TGTGCCAGCAGCCAGAATGTCAGGGGGACTAACTATGGCTACACCTTC | CASSQNVRGTNYGYTF | NA | TRBJ1-2 | TRBD1 | TRBV4-2
TGTGCCAGCAGCTTAGCAGGGGGACGGGGGGCAGGCAATGAGCAGTTCTTC | CASSLAGGRGAGNEQFF | NA | TRBJ2-1 | NA | TRBV7-2
TGTGCCAGCAGTTATGGACAGGGAGGGACGCAGCCCCAGCATTTT | CASSYGQGGTQPQHF | NA | TRBJ1-5 | TRBD1 | TRBV7-8
TGTGCCATCATGGGCGGGGCTGTGGCAGATACGCAGTATTTT | CAIMGGAVADTQYF | NA | TRBJ2-3 | NA | TRBV10-3
TGCAGCGTAGGGACGGGGATGAACACCGGGGAGCTGTTTTTT | CSVGTGMNTGELFF | NA | TRBJ2-2 | NA | TRBV29-1
TGTGCCACCAGCAAACCGGGACAGGGGTACGAGCAGTACTTC | CATSKPGQGYEQYF | NA | TRBJ2-7 | TRBD1 | TRBV15
TGTGCCAGCAGCTCCAACAGGGTAGACTATGGCTACACCTTC | CASSSNRVDYGYTF | NA | TRBJ1-2 | NA | TRBV7-8
TGTGCCAGCAGCACCCCGGGACAGGGAAGAGAAAAACTGTTTTTT | CASSTPGQGREKLFF | NA | TRBJ1-4 | TRBD1 | TRBV4-2
TGTGCCAGTAGTCTACAGGGGGCGGACAATCAGCCCCAGCATTTT | CASSLQGADNQPQHF | few | TRBJ1-5 | TRBD1 | TRBV19
TGCGCCAGCAGGCCAAAGCCGGGACAGGGGGCTCCTAACTATGGCTACACCTTC | CASRPKPGQGAPNYGYTF | NA | TRBJ1-2 | TRBD1 | TRBV4-1
TGTGCCAGCAGCTTACCCGGGAGGGGTATAGGCGAGCAGTACTTC | CASSLPGRGIGEQYF | NA | TRBJ2-7 | TRBD2 | TRBV5-8
TGTGCCAGCAGCTTACGTGCCGGGGGGGCCGGTCACCAAGAGACCCAGTACTTC | CASSLRAGGAGHQETQYF | NA | TRBJ2-5 | TRBD2 | TRBV7-9
TGTGCCAGCAGCTTAGGTTCTGCGGGGTATGGAAACACCATATATTTT | CASSLGSAGYGNTIYF | NA | TRBJ1-3 | NA | TRBV7-2
TGTGCCAGTAGTTCCACGACCCTAAATGAGCAGTTCTTC | CASSSTTLNEQFF | once | TRBJ2-1 | NA | TRBV19
TGCGCCAGCAGCTTGGGGGGCTCCTACAATGAGCAGTTCTTC | CASSLGGSYNEQFF | NA | TRBJ2-1 | NA | TRBV5-1
TGCGCCAGCAGTGAGTCACGGGGGCAGGGACTGAACACTGAAGCTTTCTTT | CASSESRGQGLNTEAFF | NA | TRBJ1-1 | NA | TRBV10-2
TGTGCTAGTGGTCGGGACCACTACGAGCAGTACTTC | CASGRDHYEQYF | NA | TRBJ2-7 | NA | TRBV12-5
TGTGCCAGCAGCCAGGAGGGTAATACGGGAAACACCATATATTTT | CASSQEGNTGNTIYF | NA | TRBJ1-3 | NA | TRBV9
TGTGCCAGCTCGCCCTACGGTGCAACTAATGAAAAACTGTTTTTT | CASSPYGATNEKLFF | NA | TRBJ1-4 | NA | TRBV18
TGCGCCAGCAGCTTGACAGGGGGCTCAGAGACCCAGTACTTC | CASSLTGGSETQYF | NA | TRBJ2-5 | TRBD1 | TRBV5-1
TGCGCCAGCAGCCTGGTGGGGACAACTAATGAAAAACTGTTTTTT | CASSLVGTTNEKLFF | NA | TRBJ1-4 | NA | TRBV5-1
TGTGCCAGCAGCTCCCTGAAGGGGGGGCAGGGAGAGACCCAGTACTTC | CASSSLKGGQGETQYF | few | TRBJ2-5 | NA | TRBV5-6
TGTGCCAGCAGCTTGGTGAGGGGACCGATCACTGAAGCTTTCTTT | CASSLVRGPITEAFF | once | TRBJ1-1 | NA | TRBV5-6
TGTGCCACGGCCTTACAGGACAATCAGCCCCAGCATTTT | CATALQDNQPQHF | few | TRBJ1-5 | NA | TRBV18
TGTGCCATCAATCGAGGACAGGCCGGCACAGATACGCAGTATTTT | CAINRGQAGTDTQYF | NA | TRBJ2-3 | TRBD1 | TRBV10-3
TGTGCCAGCAGCTTGGGTCTAGTCACAGATACGCAGTATTTT | CASSLGLVTDTQYF | once | TRBJ2-3 | NA | TRBV5-4
TGCGCCAGCAGTTTGCAGACCAATCAGCCCCAGCATTTT | CASSLQTNQPQHF | NA | TRBJ1-5 | NA | TRBV10-2
TGTGCCAGCAGTCACTATCGATCCCCAGGGGACATTCAGTACTTC | CASSHYRSPGDIQYF | once | TRBJ2-4 | NA | TRBV7-2
TGTGCCAGCAGCGTAGCGGGGGCGGGTAGCGGGGGATTAAATGAGCAGTTCTTC | CASSVAGAGSGGLNEQFF | NA | TRBJ2-1 | TRBD2 | TRBV9
TGTGCCAGCGGGAGGGAACCAACTATGAACACTGAAGCTTTCTTT | CASGREPTMNTEAFF | NA | TRBJ1-1 | NA | TRBV11-1
TGTGCCAGCTCACCAGCTAGCGGCCACACAGATACGCAGTATTTT | CASSPASGHTDTQYF | once | TRBJ2-3 | TRBD2 | TRBV18
TGTGCCAGCAGCTTAGATCGTGTGAACACTGAAGCTTTCTTT | CASSLDRVNTEAFF | NA | TRBJ1-1 | NA | TRBV11-2
TGCGCCAGCAGCGCCCGGACTAGCGGGGGGGTATACAATGAGCAGTTCTTC | CASSARTSGGVYNEQFF | NA | TRBJ2-1 | TRBD2 | TRBV5-1
TGCGCCAGCAGCGAGGGACAGGGACGCTCTGGGGCCAACGTCCTGACTTTC | CASSEGQGRSGANVLTF | NA | TRBJ2-6 | TRBD1 | TRBV5-1
TGTGCCTGGAGGCATGGGGCTAGCTCTGGAAACACCATATATTTT | CAWRHGASSGNTIYF | NA | TRBJ1-3 | NA | TRBV30
TGTGCCAGCAGCTTAGAGGGTAAGGGGCGACCGGGGGCTGAAGCTTTCTTT | CASSLEGKGRPGAEAFF | once | TRBJ1-1 | NA | TRBV7-6